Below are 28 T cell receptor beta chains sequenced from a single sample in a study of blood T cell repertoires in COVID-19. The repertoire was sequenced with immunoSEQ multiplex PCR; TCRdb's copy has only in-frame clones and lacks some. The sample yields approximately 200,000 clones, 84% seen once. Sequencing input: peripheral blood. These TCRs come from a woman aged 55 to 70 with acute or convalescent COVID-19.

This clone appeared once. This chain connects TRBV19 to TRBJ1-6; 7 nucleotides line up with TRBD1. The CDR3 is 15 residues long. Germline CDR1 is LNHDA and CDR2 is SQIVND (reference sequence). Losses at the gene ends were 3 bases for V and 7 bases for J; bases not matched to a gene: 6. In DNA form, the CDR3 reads TGTGCCAGTAGTATTCCGGGACAGTGGAATTCACCCCTCCACTTT. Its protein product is CASSIPGQWNSPLHF. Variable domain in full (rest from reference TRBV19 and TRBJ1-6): DGGITQSPKYLFRKEGQNVTLSCEQNLNHDAMYWYRQDPGQGLRLIYYSQIVNDFQKGDIAEGYSVSREKKESFPLTVTSAQKNPTAFYLCASSIPGQWNSPLHFGNGTRLTVT.

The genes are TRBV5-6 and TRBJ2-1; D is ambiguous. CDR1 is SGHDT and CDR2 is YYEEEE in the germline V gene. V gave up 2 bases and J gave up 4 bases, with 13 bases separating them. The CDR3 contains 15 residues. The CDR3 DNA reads TGTGCCAGCAGCTTAGGAGCGACCGCTTACAATGAGCAGTTCTTC. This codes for CASSLGATAYNEQFF. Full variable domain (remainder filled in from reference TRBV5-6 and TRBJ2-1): DAGVTQSPTHLIKTRGQQVTLRCSPKSGHDTVSWYQQALGQGPQFIFQYYEEEERQRGNFPDRFSGHQFPNYSSELNVNALLLGDSALYLCASSLGATAYNEQFFGPGTRLTVL.

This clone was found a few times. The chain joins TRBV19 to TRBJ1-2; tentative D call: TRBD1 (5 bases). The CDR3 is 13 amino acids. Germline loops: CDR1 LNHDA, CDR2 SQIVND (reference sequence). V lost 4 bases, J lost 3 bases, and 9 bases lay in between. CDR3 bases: TGTGCCAGTAGTACGGCAGGGCACTATGGCTACACCTTC. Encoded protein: CASSTAGHYGYTF.

The CDR3 nucleotides read TGTGCCAGCAGCTTAGTAGGCGGGGGGCCGGACGAGCAGTACTTC. It is translated as CASSLVGGGPDEQYF. The chain joins TRBV7-2 to TRBJ2-7; 8 bases map to TRBD2. Trimming at V came to 1 base and at J to 5 bases, leaving 7 bases not matched to a gene. The germline V gene has CDR1 SGHTA and CDR2 FQGNSA. The CDR3 extends over 15 amino acids.

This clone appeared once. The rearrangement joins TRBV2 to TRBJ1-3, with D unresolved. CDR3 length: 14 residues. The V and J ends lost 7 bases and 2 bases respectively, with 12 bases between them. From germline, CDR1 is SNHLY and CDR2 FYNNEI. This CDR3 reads CASKRDITGNTIYF. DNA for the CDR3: TGTGCCAGCAAACGAGACATAACTGGAAACACCATATATTTT.

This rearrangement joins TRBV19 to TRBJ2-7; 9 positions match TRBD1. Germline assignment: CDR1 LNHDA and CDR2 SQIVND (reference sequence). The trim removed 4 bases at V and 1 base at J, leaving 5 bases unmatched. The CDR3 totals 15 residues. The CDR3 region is CASSTTGTGSYEQYF. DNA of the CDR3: TGTGCCAGTAGTACGACCGGGACAGGGTCCTACGAGCAGTACTTC.

The CDR3 here is CASSPRAGEQFF. Written as DNA, the CDR3 is TGTGCCAGCAGTCCCCGGGCGGGAGAGCAGTTCTTC. The chain employs TRBV27 and TRBJ2-1; perhaps TRBD2 as D (6 bases). CDR3 size: 12 residues. Looked up from germline, CDR1 is MNHEY and CDR2 is SMNVEV (reference sequence). V was shortened by 5 bases and J by 10 bases, with 12 bases between the two germline ends.

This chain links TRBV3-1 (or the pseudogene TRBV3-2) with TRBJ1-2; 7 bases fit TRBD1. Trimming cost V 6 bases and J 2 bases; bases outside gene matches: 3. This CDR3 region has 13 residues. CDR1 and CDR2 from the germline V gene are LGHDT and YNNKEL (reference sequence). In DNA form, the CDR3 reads TGTGCCAGCAGTACGGGACAGAACTATGGCTACACCTTC. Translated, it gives CASSTGQNYGYTF.

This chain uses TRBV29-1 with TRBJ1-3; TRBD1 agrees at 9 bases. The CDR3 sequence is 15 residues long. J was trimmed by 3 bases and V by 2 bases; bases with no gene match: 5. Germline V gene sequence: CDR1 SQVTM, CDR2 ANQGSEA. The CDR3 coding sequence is TGCAGCGTTGAAAAACAGGGGGCTATTGGAAACACCATATATTTT. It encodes CSVEKQGAIGNTIYF.

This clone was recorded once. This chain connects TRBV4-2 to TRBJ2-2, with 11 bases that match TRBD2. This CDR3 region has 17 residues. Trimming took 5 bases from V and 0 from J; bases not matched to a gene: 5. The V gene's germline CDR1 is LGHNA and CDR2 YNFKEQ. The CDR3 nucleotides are TGTGCCAGCAGCGCGGCTAGCGGGGGGTCGAACACCGGGGAGCTGTTTTTT. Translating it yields CASSAASGGSNTGELFF.

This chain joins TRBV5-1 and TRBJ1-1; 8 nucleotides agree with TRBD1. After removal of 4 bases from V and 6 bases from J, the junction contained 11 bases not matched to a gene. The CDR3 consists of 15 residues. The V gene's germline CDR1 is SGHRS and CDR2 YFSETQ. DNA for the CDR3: TGCGCCAGCAGCCCCGCAGGGGGCGGACCGGCTGAAGCTTTCTTT. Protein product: CASSPAGGGPAEAFF.

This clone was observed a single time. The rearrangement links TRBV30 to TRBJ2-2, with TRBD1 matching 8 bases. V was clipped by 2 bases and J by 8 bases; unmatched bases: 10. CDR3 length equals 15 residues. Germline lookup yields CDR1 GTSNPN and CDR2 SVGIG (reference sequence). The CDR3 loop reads CAWSRGQGPWGELFF. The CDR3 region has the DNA TGTGCCTGGAGTAGAGGACAGGGCCCGTGGGGGGAGCTGTTTTTT. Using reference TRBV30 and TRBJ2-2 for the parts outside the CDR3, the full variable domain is SQTIHQWPATLVQPVGSPLSLECTVEGTSNPNLYWYRQAAGRGLQLLFYSVGIGQISSEVPQNLSASRPQDRQFILSSKKLLLSDSGFYLCAWSRGQGPWGELFFGEGSRLTVL.

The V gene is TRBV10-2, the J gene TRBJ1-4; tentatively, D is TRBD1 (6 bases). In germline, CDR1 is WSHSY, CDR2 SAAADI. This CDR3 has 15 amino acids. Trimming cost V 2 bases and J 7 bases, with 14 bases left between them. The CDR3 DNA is TGCGCCAGCAGTGAGCTTTTCCGAGGGGGTGAAAAACTGTTTTTT. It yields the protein CASSELFRGGEKLFF.

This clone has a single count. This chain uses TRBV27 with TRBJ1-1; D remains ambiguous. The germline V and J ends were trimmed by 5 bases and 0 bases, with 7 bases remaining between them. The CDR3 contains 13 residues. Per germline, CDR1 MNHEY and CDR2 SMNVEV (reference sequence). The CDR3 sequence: CASSHSMNTEAFF. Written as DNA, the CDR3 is TGTGCCAGCAGTCACAGCATGAACACTGAAGCTTTCTTT.

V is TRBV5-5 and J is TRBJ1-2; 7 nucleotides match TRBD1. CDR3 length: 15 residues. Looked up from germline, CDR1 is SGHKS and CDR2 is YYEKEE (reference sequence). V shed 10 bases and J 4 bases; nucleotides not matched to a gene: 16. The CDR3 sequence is CAGTGKDRSTYGYTF. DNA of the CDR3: TGTGCCGGCACAGGGAAGGACAGGTCAACCTATGGCTACACCTTC.

The chain's CDR3 is CASSSHRGKNTGELFF. In DNA, the CDR3 is TGTGCCAGCAGCTCTCACAGGGGGAAGAACACCGGGGAGCTGTTTTTT. This chain uses TRBV7-8 with TRBJ2-2; 8 bases map to TRBD1. The CDR3 consists of 16 residues. Germline V gives CDR1 SGHVS, CDR2 FQNEAQ. V lost 4 bases to trimming and J lost 1 base; unmatched junction nucleotides: 5.

The CDR3 protein is CASSLPTAGTGRNTEAFF. The CDR3 region has the DNA TGCGCCAGCAGCTTGCCAACCGCCGGGACAGGGAGGAACACTGAAGCTTTCTTT. The gene calls are TRBV5-1 and TRBJ1-1; TRBD1 matches at 9 bases. CDR3 length: 18 amino acids. Germline trimming cut 1 base from V and 1 base from J; bases unmatched to any gene: 11. The germline V gene encodes CDR1 SGHRS and CDR2 YFSETQ.

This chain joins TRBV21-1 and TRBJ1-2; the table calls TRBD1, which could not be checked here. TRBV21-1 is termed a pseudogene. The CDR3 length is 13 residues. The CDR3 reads CASSFSANYGYTF. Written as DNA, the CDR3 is TGTGCCAGCAGCTTTTCAGCTAACTATGGCTACACCTTC.

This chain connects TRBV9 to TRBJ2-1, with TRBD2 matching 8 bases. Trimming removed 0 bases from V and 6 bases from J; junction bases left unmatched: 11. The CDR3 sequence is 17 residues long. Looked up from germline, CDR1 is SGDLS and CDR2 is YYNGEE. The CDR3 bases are TGTGCCAGCAGCGTAGCTACGGGAGGGTTGGGGGGCAATGAGCAGTTCTTC. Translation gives CASSVATGGLGGNEQFF.

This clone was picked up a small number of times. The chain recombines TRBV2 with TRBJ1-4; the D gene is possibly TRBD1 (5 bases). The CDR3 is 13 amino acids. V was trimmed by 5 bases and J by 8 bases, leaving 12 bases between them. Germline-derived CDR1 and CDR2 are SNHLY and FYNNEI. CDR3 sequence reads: CASSPGGREKLFF. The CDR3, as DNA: TGTGCCAGCAGTCCTGGGGGGAGAGAAAAACTGTTTTTT.

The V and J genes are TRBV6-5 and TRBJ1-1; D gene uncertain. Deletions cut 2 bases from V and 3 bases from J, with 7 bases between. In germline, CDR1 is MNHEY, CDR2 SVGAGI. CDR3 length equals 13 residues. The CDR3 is CASSYGRDTEAFF. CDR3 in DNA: TGTGCCAGCAGTTACGGGAGGGACACTGAAGCTTTCTTT.

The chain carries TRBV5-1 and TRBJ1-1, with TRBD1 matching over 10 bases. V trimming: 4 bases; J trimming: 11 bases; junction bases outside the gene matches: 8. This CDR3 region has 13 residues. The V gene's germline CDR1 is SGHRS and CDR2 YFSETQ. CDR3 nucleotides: TGCGCCAGCAGCCAGACAGGGGGCGGTTTGGCTTTCTTT. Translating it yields CASSQTGGGLAFF.

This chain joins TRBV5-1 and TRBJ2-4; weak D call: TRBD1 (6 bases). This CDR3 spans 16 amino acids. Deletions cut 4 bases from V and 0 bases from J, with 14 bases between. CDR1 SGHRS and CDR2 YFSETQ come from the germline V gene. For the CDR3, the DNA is TGCGCCAGCAGCCTAGGACAGAATTTAGCCAAAAACATTCAGTACTTC. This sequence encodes CASSLGQNLAKNIQYF.

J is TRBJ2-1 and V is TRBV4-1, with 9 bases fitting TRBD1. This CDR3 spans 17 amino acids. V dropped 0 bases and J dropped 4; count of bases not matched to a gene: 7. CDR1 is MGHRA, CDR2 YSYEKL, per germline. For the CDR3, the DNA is TGCGCCAGCAGCCAAGATCTCGGGACAGGGCTTTACAATGAGCAGTTCTTC. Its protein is CASSQDLGTGLYNEQFF.

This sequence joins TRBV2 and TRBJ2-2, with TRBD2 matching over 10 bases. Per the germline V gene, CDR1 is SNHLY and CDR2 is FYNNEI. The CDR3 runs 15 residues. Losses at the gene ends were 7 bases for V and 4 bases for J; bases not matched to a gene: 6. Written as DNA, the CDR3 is TGTGCCAGCACGACCGTAGCGGGGGGCACCGGGGAGCTGTTTTTT. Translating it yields CASTTVAGGTGELFF.

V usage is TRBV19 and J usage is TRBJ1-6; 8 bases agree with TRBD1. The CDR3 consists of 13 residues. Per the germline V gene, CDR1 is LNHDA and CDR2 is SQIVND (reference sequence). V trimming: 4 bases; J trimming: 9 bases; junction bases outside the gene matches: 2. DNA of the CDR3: TGTGCCAGTAGTAAGGACAGGGCTTCACCCCTCCACTTT. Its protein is CASSKDRASPLHF. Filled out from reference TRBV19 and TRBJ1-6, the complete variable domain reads DGGITQSPKYLFRKEGQNVTLSCEQNLNHDAMYWYRQDPGQGLRLIYYSQIVNDFQKGDIAEGYSVSREKKESFPLTVTSAQKNPTAFYLCASSKDRASPLHFGNGTRLTVT.

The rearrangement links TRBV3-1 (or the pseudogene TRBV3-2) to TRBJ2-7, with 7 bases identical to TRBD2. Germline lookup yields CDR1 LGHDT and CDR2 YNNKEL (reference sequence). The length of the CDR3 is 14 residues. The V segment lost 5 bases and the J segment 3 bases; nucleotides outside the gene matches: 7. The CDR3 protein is CASSERGDIYEQYF. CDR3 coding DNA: TGTGCCAGCAGCGAGCGGGGTGACATCTACGAGCAGTACTTC.

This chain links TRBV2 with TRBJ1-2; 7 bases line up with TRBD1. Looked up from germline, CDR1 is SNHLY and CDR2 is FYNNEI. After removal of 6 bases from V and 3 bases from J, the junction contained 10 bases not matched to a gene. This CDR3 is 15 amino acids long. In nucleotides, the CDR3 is TGTGCCAGCAGGTTCGATCGAGGGGGCTACTATGGCTACACCTTC. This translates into CASRFDRGGYYGYTF.